This entry describes one T cell receptor beta chain. The antigen is undetermined. Sequencing of cultured CD4+ T cell DNA used the Oncomine TCR Beta short-read assay. From the PCR reads, TCRdb called clonotypes with MiXCR, one entry per CDR3 protein. The sample has 7,500 to 8,000 distinct CDR3 sequences, about 50% seen once. The CDR3 extends over 19 amino acids. The junction had 18 bases not matched to a gene; V was cut back by 2 bases and J by 6 bases. Germline CDR1 is SNHLY and CDR2 is FYNNEI. Specified treatment: approximately nine-day PBMC culture with coronavirus spike peptide pools or control peptides (ViraFEST assay). Researchers collected the unexposed donor's CD4+ T cells before the COVID-19 pandemic (2011-2018). Four cold-coronavirus spikes and SARS-CoV-2 S/N were the probes applied, cells permitting, to CD4+ T cells from unexposed donors. This sample is drawn from a study of vaccination and CD4 T cells after COVID-19. As for the study in general: Stimulation of the cells used overlapping spike peptide pools from SARS-CoV-2 and from the common cold coronaviruses HCoV-NL63, HCoV-OC43 and HCoV-229E.

Regarding the study as a whole: Convalescent patients gained a median around 87% of their reactive clones only post-vaccination. Spike mono-reactivity was the property of 304 of 307 vaccine-specific clones in convalescent patients.

The chain employs TRBV2 and TRBJ1-1; 10 bases fit TRBD1. Material for sequencing was CD4+ T cells from blood, cultured in vitro. The sequence was obtained from a human donor in good health. The CDR3 spells CASSERGTGAPPASSEAFF. The CDR3 coding sequence is TGTGCCAGCAGTGAACGGGGGACAGGGGCCCCTCCCGCAAGCTCTGAAGCTTTCTTT.